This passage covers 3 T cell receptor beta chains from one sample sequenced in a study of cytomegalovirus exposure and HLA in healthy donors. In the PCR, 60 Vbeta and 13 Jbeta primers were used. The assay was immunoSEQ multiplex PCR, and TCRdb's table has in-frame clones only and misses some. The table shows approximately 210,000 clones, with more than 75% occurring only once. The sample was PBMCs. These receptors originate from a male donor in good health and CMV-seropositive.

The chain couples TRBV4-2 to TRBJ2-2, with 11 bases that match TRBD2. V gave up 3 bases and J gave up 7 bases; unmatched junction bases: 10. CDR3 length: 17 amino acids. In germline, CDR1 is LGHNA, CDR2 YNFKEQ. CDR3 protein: CASSHLTSGEFHGELFF. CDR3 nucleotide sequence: TGTGCCAGCAGCCACTTGACTAGCGGGGAGTTTCACGGGGAGCTGTTTTTT.

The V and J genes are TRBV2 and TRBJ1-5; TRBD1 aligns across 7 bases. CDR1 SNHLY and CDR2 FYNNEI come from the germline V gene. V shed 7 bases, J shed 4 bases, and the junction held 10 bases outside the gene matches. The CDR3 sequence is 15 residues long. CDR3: CASNRERQGNQPQHF. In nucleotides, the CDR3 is TGTGCCAGCAACCGGGAACGACAGGGAAATCAGCCCCAGCATTTT. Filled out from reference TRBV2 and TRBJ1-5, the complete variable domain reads EPEVTQTPSHQVTQMGQEVILRCVPISNHLYFYWYRQILGQKVEFLVSFYNNEISEKSEIFDDQFSVERPDGSNFTLKIRSTKLEDSAMYFCASNRERQGNQPQHFGDGTRLSIL.

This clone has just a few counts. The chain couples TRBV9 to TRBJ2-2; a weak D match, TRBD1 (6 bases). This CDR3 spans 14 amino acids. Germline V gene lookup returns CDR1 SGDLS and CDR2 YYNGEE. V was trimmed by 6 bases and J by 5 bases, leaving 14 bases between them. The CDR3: CASTPGHYTGELFF. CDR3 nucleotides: TGTGCCAGCACCCCGGGACACTATACCGGGGAGCTGTTTTTT.